These T cell receptor beta chains were read from a single sample in a study of blood T cells in healthy people across ages. TCRdb re-analysed the 5' RACE reads in MiXCR, keeping a single row per CDR3 protein. Found here are approximately 1.5 million distinct CDR3 sequences, around 36% of them singletons; the top ten hold approximately 10%. The specimen was blood. The receptors stem from a woman in her twenties or thirties in good health. Each CDR3 is given with its conserved first and last residue. A D gene is named only where the DNA matches it firmly. Some rows mark clone size as missing; the rest say once, few, many or name a class of expanded clone.

J | D | V | size | length | CDR3 | DNA
TRBJ2-7 | . | TRBV5-1 | . | 17 | CASSLAGQGPTIYEQYF | TGCGCCAGCAGCTTGGCCGGGCAGGGCCCCACCATCTACGAGCAGTACTTC
TRBJ2-7 | TRBD2 | TRBV28 | few | 16 | CASSLLQPGLAREQYF | TGTGCCAGCAGTCTCCTTCAACCGGGACTAGCCCGCGAGCAGTACTTC
TRBJ2-7 | . | TRBV27 | few | 12 | CASGGAGYEQYF | TGTGCCAGCGGGGGAGCTGGCTACGAGCAGTACTTC
TRBJ1-2 | . | TRBV29-1 | . | 13 | CSTRDSPNYGYTF | TGCAGCACCCGGGACTCACCCAACTATGGCTACACCTTC
TRBJ2-7 | TRBD2 | TRBV5-1 | few | 17 | CASSRGLAGGPGYEQYF | TGCGCCAGCAGCCGCGGACTAGCGGGAGGGCCGGGCTACGAGCAGTACTTC
TRBJ2-7 | TRBD1 | TRBV2 | . | 20 | CASSESSEVRGYIISYEQYF | TGTGCCAGCAGTGAAAGCTCTGAGGTCAGGGGGTACATAATCTCCTACGAGCAGTACTTC
TRBJ1-3 | . | TRBV7-8 | once | 13 | CASRDNLGNTIYF | TGTGCCAGCAGGGATAATCTTGGAAACACCATATATTTT
TRBJ2-5 | . | TRBV19 | . | 16 | CASSTPTDSFQETQYF | TGTGCCAGTAGTACGCCTACTGACAGTTTCCAAGAGACCCAGTACTTC
TRBJ1-1 | . | TRBV20-1 | . | 11 | CSARPYTEAFF | TGCAGTGCTAGACCATACACTGAAGCTTTCTTT
TRBJ2-3 | . | TRBV10-3 | . | 14 | CAISESISTDTQYF | TGTGCCATCAGTGAGTCGATCAGCACAGATACGCAGTATTTT
TRBJ2-1 | . | TRBV20-1 | few | 14 | CSARVGGINNEQFF | TGCAGTGCTAGAGTGGGCGGAATTAACAATGAGCAGTTCTTC
TRBJ1-5 | . | TRBV12-3/TRBV12-4 | few | 14 | CASRAAGGNQPQHF | TGTGCCAGCAGGGCGGCAGGGGGCAATCAGCCCCAGCATTTT
TRBJ1-1 | . | TRBV20-1 | . | 13 | CSANGQSHTEAFF | TGCAGTGCTAACGGACAGAGTCACACTGAAGCTTTCTTT
TRBJ1-4 | . | TRBV7-2 | . | 13 | CASSLWEAEKLYF | TGTGCCAGCAGCTTATGGGAAGCGGAAAAACTGTATTTT
TRBJ2-3 | TRBD2 | TRBV9 | once | 22 | CASSAKLPGLAGGRPSTDTQYF | TGTGCCAGCAGCGCCAAACTTCCGGGACTAGCGGGAGGTCGCCCTAGCACAGATACGCAGTATTTT
TRBJ2-1 | TRBD2 | TRBV7-2 | . | 15 | CASSTRTSEYNEQFF | TGTGCCAGCAGCACGCGGACTAGCGAGTACAATGAGCAGTTCTTC
TRBJ1-5 | . | TRBV10-3 | . | 14 | CAISEDLMGEPQHF | TGTGCCATCAGTGAGGACTTAATGGGGGAGCCCCAGCATTTT
TRBJ2-1 | TRBD1 | TRBV6-6 | many | 13 | CASGPGGHNEQFF | TGTGCCAGCGGGCCAGGGGGCCACAATGAGCAGTTCTTC
TRBJ2-3 | . | TRBV20-1 | . | 16 | CSAREARGMGTDTQYF | TGCAGTGCTAGAGAAGCTAGGGGGATGGGCACAGATACGCAGTATTTT
TRBJ2-3 | TRBD2 | TRBV7-2 | few | 14 | CASSSSGGVDTQYF | TGTGCCAGCAGCTCGAGCGGGGGGGTAGATACGCAGTATTTT
TRBJ2-7 | . | TRBV5-1 | . | 13 | CASSRQAPDEQYF | TGCGCCAGCAGCAGGCAAGCTCCGGACGAGCAGTACTTC
TRBJ2-3 | TRBD2 | TRBV5-5 | few | 17 | CASSLAPAGGPTDTQYF | TGTGCCAGCAGCTTGGCTCCAGCGGGGGGCCCCACAGATACGCAGTATTTT
TRBJ2-1 | . | TRBV7-8 | . | 15 | CASSLSGARFDEQFF | TGTGCCAGCAGCTTATCGGGAGCCCGTTTCGATGAGCAGTTCTTC
TRBJ1-1 | . | TRBV20-1 | many | 13 | CSAIRRMNTEAFF | TGCAGTGCTATTCGACGGATGAACACTGAAGCTTTCTTT
TRBJ2-1 | . | TRBV20-1 | many | 14 | CSASRWESYNEQFF | TGCAGTGCTAGCCGGTGGGAGTCATACAATGAGCAGTTCTTC
TRBJ2-1 | . | TRBV27 | once | 13 | CASRLSPGYEQFF | TGTGCCAGCAGGTTATCCCCAGGCTATGAGCAGTTCTTC
TRBJ2-5 | TRBD2 | TRBV5-1 | . | 15 | CASSSLAGGEGTQYF | TGCGCCAGCAGCTCTCTAGCGGGAGGGGAGGGGACCCAGTACTTC
TRBJ1-2 | . | TRBV7-6 | . | 14 | CASSLGPGRGGYTF | TGTGCCAGCAGCTTAGGGCCGGGGAGAGGTGGCTACACCTTC